The 27 T cell receptor beta chains below all came from one sample that was sequenced in a study of T cells in narcolepsy. TCRdb keeps only in-frame clones here, not all; method: immunoSEQ multiplex PCR. The profile shows about 37,000 clones, around 80% of them singletons. Sample: memory (CD45RA-) CD4+ T cells from blood. Source of these receptors: a human donor in good health.

The chain uses TRBV11-1 and TRBJ2-1, with 12 bases matching TRBD2. CDR3 length equals 17 residues. Germline V CDR1 and CDR2: SGHAT, FQDESV (reference sequence). V dropped 3 bases and J dropped 6; count of bases not matched to a gene: 9. In nucleotides, the CDR3 is TGTGCCAGCAGCTTGTGGACTAGCGGGAAAGTGAGCAATGAGCAGTTCTTC. Residues: CASSLWTSGKVSNEQFF.

This clone was detected only a few times. V gene TRBV27 combines with J gene TRBJ2-7; weak D call: TRBD1 (6 bases). The germline V and J ends were trimmed by 0 bases and 1 base, with 13 bases remaining between them. CDR3 length: 16 amino acids. Germline lookup yields CDR1 MNHEY and CDR2 SMNVEV (reference sequence). CDR3 loop: CASSLSGAPTSYEQYF. In DNA, the CDR3 is TGTGCCAGCAGTTTATCGGGGGCACCCACTTCCTACGAGCAGTACTTC.

The rearrangement links TRBV2 to TRBJ2-7; 7 bases align to TRBD2. Germline CDR1 is SNHLY and CDR2 is FYNNEI. This CDR3 region has 12 residues. Trimming took 7 bases from V and 7 from J; bases not matched to a gene: 7. The CDR3 sequence: CASTEAGGEQYF. CDR3 DNA: TGTGCCAGCACAGAGGCCGGGGGGGAGCAGTACTTC.

CDR3 nucleotide sequence: TGTGCCATCAATGGGGGCTCGTTCACTGAAGCTTTCTTT. Protein sequence: CAINGGSFTEAFF. This sequence joins TRBV10-3 and TRBJ1-1; the D gene is possibly TRBD1 (6 bases). This CDR3 comprises 13 residues. Trimming stripped 7 bases from V and 4 bases from J, with 13 bases between. CDR1 and CDR2 from the germline V gene are ENHRY and SYGVKD.

This chain connects TRBV6-5 to TRBJ2-6; D is possibly TRBD2 (6 bases). This CDR3 contains 15 residues. Trimming took off 0 bases at V and 9 bases at J, with 12 bases between the two ends. Germline V lookup: CDR1 MNHEY, CDR2 SVGAGI. As DNA, the CDR3 is TGTGCCAGCAGTTACTCGGGGGGACGGGGCAACGTCCTGACTTTC. Amino acid sequence: CASSYSGGRGNVLTF.

Here the CDR3 reads CASSQQTTARGEQYF. The CDR3 region has the DNA TGCGCCAGCAGCCAACAGACTACCGCAAGGGGGGAGCAGTACTTC. The chain has TRBV4-1 and TRBJ2-5; tentatively, D is TRBD1 or TRBD2 (6 bases each). The length of the CDR3 is 15 residues. CDR1 and CDR2 (germline): MGHRA, YSYEKL. Trimming pared 2 bases from V and 11 bases from J, leaving 21 bases between.

This chain links TRBV5-1 with TRBJ2-5; 9 bases match TRBD1. V shed 4 bases and J 5 bases; nucleotides not matched to a gene: 9. The V gene's germline CDR1 is SGHRS and CDR2 YFSETQ. The CDR3 spans 15 residues. The CDR3 sequence is CASSGNRGLMETQYF. The CDR3 coding sequence is TGCGCCAGCAGCGGTAACAGGGGGCTCATGGAGACCCAGTACTTC.

This chain links TRBV19 with TRBJ2-7, with 9 bases lining up with TRBD2. Trimming at V came to 7 bases and at J to 9 bases, leaving 13 bases not matched to a gene. The germline CDR1 and CDR2 sequences are LNHDA and SQIVND (reference sequence). CDR3 size: 14 residues. CDR3 bases: TGTGCCAGTACCGCGACTAGCGGAACCCGGGTGCAGTACTTC. It encodes CASTATSGTRVQYF. Together with reference TRBV19 and TRBJ2-7, the CDR3 gives the full variable domain: DGGITQSPKYLFRKEGQNVTLSCEQNLNHDAMYWYRQDPGQGLRLIYYSQIVNDFQKGDIAEGYSVSREKKESFPLTVTSAQKNPTAFYLCASTATSGTRVQYFGPGTRLTVT.

The J gene is TRBJ1-5, the V gene TRBV21-1. TRBV21-1 is a pseudogene. This CDR3 is 14 amino acids long. The CDR3 sequence is CASRPGMSNQPQHF. The CDR3 nucleotides are TGTGCCAGCAGACCCGGGATGAGCAATCAGCCCCAGCATTTT.

CDR3 protein: CASSRGDRNTIYF. The CDR3 DNA follows: TGTGCCAGCAGCCGAGGGGACAGAAACACCATATATTTT. The rearrangement uses TRBV14 and TRBJ1-3; D might be TRBD1 (6 bases). The CDR3 is made up of 13 amino acids. Germline CDR1 is SGHDN and CDR2 is FVKESK. V was clipped by 4 bases and J by 5 bases, with 9 bases between them.

V gene TRBV2 combines with J gene TRBJ1-4; TRBD1 matches 9 bases. J was trimmed by 3 bases and V by 5 bases; bases with no gene match: 4. The CDR3 has 15 residues. CDR1 and CDR2 (germline): SNHLY, FYNNEI. Here the CDR3 reads CASSRQGVSNEKLFF. CDR3 DNA sequence: TGTGCCAGCAGTCGACAGGGGGTATCTAATGAAAAACTGTTTTTT. The whole variable domain, remainder taken from reference TRBV2 and TRBJ1-4, is EPEVTQTPSHQVTQMGQEVILRCVPISNHLYFYWYRQILGQKVEFLVSFYNNEISEKSEIFDDQFSVERPDGSNFTLKIRSTKLEDSAMYFCASSRQGVSNEKLFFGSGTQLSVL.

The J gene is TRBJ2-3, the V gene TRBV6-5; 7 bases are a match to TRBD2. V was clipped by 9 bases and J by 3 bases; unmatched bases: 6. The V gene's germline CDR1 is MNHEY and CDR2 SVGAGI. The CDR3 sequence is 13 residues long. The CDR3 loop is CASAGVLTDTQYF. The DNA of the CDR3 is TGTGCCAGTGCGGGAGTTTTAACAGATACGCAGTATTTT.

The J gene is TRBJ2-7, the V gene TRBV4-3, with 13 bases that match TRBD2. V lost 0 bases to trimming and J lost 3 bases; unmatched junction nucleotides: 11. Per germline, CDR1 LGHNA and CDR2 YSLEER. The CDR3 is made up of 19 amino acids. CDR3 in amino acids: CASSQDRGLAGDRGYEQYF. Written as DNA, the CDR3 is TGCGCCAGCAGCCAAGATCGAGGACTAGCGGGAGATCGTGGCTACGAGCAGTACTTC.

The chain recombines TRBV30 with TRBJ1-3; D ambiguous. CDR1 and CDR2 (germline): GTSNPN, SVGIG (reference sequence). The CDR3 loop spans 15 amino acids. Trimming left V 0 bases short and J 0 bases short, with 9 bases between. The CDR3 DNA follows: TGTGCCTGGAGTGTATGGTTACCCTCTGGAAACACCATATATTTT. Its protein is CAWSVWLPSGNTIYF.

Remarks on this clone: A junction boundary mismatches the germline segment, possibly from a read error. The V gene is TRBV7-2, the J gene TRBJ2-1; unclear D gene. This CDR3 has 14 amino acids. Per the germline V gene, CDR1 is SGHTA and CDR2 is FQGNSA. The CDR3 region has the DNA TGTGCCAGCAGGTTAGGGTCGAGATACAATGAGCAGTTCTTC. Translated, it gives CASRLGSRYNEQFF.

Here the CDR3 reads CASSFRTSGAGNEQFF. In nucleotides, the CDR3 is TGTGCCAGCAGCTTTCGGACTAGCGGGGCGGGCAATGAGCAGTTCTTC. The V and J genes are TRBV7-6 and TRBJ2-1, with 12 bases that match TRBD2. This CDR3 region has 16 residues. The V segment lost 3 bases and the J segment 6 bases; nucleotides outside the gene matches: 6. Germline V gives CDR1 SGHVS, CDR2 FNYEAQ.

In its sample, this clone was seen a few times. V usage is TRBV27 and J usage is TRBJ2-7; 8 bases are a match to TRBD1. The CDR3 has 13 residues. With 2 bases clipped from V and 9 bases from J, the junction kept 6 bases outside the gene matches. The germline CDR1 and CDR2 sequences are MNHEY and SMNVEV (reference sequence). CDR3 in amino acids: CASSLSQGAGQYF. In nucleotides, the CDR3 is TGTGCCAGCAGTTTAAGTCAGGGGGCCGGGCAGTACTTC.

The gene calls are TRBV27 and TRBJ1-5; D perhaps matches TRBD1 (6 bases). Trimming shortened V by 5 bases and J by 1 base, and 12 bases separated the two germline ends. This CDR3 comprises 15 residues. Germline V CDR1 and CDR2: MNHEY, SMNVEV (reference sequence). CDR3 amino acids: CASSVNRVSNQPQHF. CDR3 nucleotides: TGTGCCAGCAGTGTGAACAGGGTAAGCAATCAGCCCCAGCATTTT.

The chain carries TRBV5-5 and TRBJ1-1; D unresolved. Germline lookup yields CDR1 SGHKS and CDR2 YYEKEE (reference sequence). The V and J ends lost 1 base and 1 base respectively, with 8 bases between them. The CDR3 extends over 14 amino acids. CDR3 sequence: CASSLLAPNTEAFF. The CDR3 DNA follows: TGTGCCAGCAGCTTGTTGGCACCGAACACTGAAGCTTTCTTT.

The chain is built from TRBV18 and TRBJ2-7; the match to TRBD1 covers 7 bases. The CDR3 is 13 amino acids. With V trimmed by 6 bases and J by 2 bases, 4 bases remained unmatched. Germline CDR1 and CDR2: KGHSH and LQKENI. The CDR3 region is CASSKGQAYEQYF. The CDR3 DNA is TGTGCCAGCTCGAAAGGACAGGCCTACGAGCAGTACTTC. Full variable domain (missing parts from reference TRBV18 and TRBJ2-7): NAGVMQNPRHLVRRRGQEARLRCSPMKGHSHVYWYRQLPEEGLKFMVYLQKENIIDESGMPKERFSAEFPKEGPSILRIQQVVRGDSAAYFCASSKGQAYEQYFGPGTRLTVT.

The chain carries TRBV30 and TRBJ1-4, with D hard to call. V lost 6 bases to trimming and J lost 8 bases, with 13 bases between them. The length of the CDR3 is 12 residues. Germline V gene sequence: CDR1 GTSNPN, CDR2 SVGIG (reference sequence). Written as DNA, the CDR3 is TGTGCCTGTTTGTCGGGGAACGAAAAACTGTTTTTT. Translated: CACLSGNEKLFF.

This chain uses TRBV6-5 with TRBJ2-5; possible D gene TRBD2, 6 bases. The CDR3 is 14 amino acids. Germline-derived CDR1 and CDR2 are MNHEY and SVGAGI. With 0 bases removed from V and 7 bases from J, the gap between germline ends came to 12 bases. CDR3 DNA sequence: TGTGCCAGCAGTTACTCGGAGGGAGGAGGGACCCAGTACTTC. Its protein is CASSYSEGGGTQYF.

The chain recombines TRBV14 with TRBJ1-6; the D gene is possibly TRBD1 (5 bases). Germline loops: CDR1 SGHDN, CDR2 FVKESK. V lost 4 bases to trimming and J lost 10 bases, with 11 bases between them. The CDR3 covers 13 residues. CDR3 in amino acids: CASSREGVSPLHF. CDR3 in DNA: TGTGCCAGCAGCCGGGAAGGGGTCTCACCCCTCCACTTT.

The rearrangement links TRBV29-1 to TRBJ1-2; unclear D gene. The V gene lost 5 bases and the J gene lost 2 bases, with 15 bases spanning the gap. CDR3 length: 14 residues. Germline V gives CDR1 SQVTM, CDR2 ANQGSEA. CDR3 in DNA: TGCAGCGTTCTCCTTGGGGTAGCCAACTATGGCTACACCTTC. Amino acid sequence: CSVLLGVANYGYTF.

The gene calls are TRBV4-3 and TRBJ2-7, with D possibly being TRBD2 (7 bases). The V and J ends lost 1 base and 5 bases respectively, with 15 bases between them. The CDR3 contains 15 residues. Per germline, CDR1 LGHNA and CDR2 YSLEER. For the CDR3, the DNA is TGCGCCAGCAGCCAAGTTCCGGGGGGCTTAAACGAGCAGTACTTC. As protein: CASSQVPGGLNEQYF.

The sample holds a few counts of this clone. The chain couples TRBV7-2 to TRBJ1-1, with a possible D match to TRBD1 (6 bases). From germline, CDR1 is SGHTA and CDR2 FQGNSA. The V end was cut by 1 base, the J end by 2 bases, with 14 bases between. The CDR3 loop spans 16 amino acids. CDR3 DNA sequence: TGTGCCAGCAGCTTAGGGGGGGCGAGAGGAAACACTGAAGCTTTCTTT. Protein sequence: CASSLGGARGNTEAFF.

The sample holds a few counts of this clone. The V gene is TRBV7-4, the J gene TRBJ2-1, with 8 positions matching TRBD2. With V trimmed by 5 bases and J by 0 bases, 9 bases remained unmatched. Germline CDR1 and CDR2: SGHVT and SQSDAQ. This CDR3 has 17 amino acids. In DNA, the CDR3 is TGTGCCAGCAGCGGACGGACTAGCAGGAGCTCCTACAATGAGCAGTTCTTC. It specifies CASSGRTSRSSYNEQFF.